This record covers a single TCR beta chain. Its target is unknown. Use of 60 Vbeta and 13 Jbeta primers characterized the PCR. TCRdb's table, derived via immunoSEQ multiplex PCR, lists solely in-frame clones and lacks some. Here the sample spans under 200,000 clones, around 82% being singletons. These data come from a study of cytomegalovirus exposure and HLA in healthy donors. General study points: Several of the most significant clusters appeared, in a later analysis, to be linked to common viral pathogens. Compared with the approximately 700-donor mean, an Asian-associated ancestry cluster reportedly had fewer N-insertions, according to a later analysis.

When sampled, the donors appeared nominally healthy, though they likely had unrecorded immune exposures. Per the germline V gene, CDR1 is SNHLY and CDR2 is FYNNEI. Trimming removed 6 bases at V and 6 bases at J, with 13 bases between. This CDR3 spans 13 amino acids. This clonotype was obtained from a boy between 2 and 10 years old in good health and CMV-seronegative. The sequenced material came from PBMCs. The J gene is TRBJ2-3, the V gene TRBV2; a weak D match, TRBD2 (5 bases). CDR3 DNA: TGTGCCAGCAGCGGAGGACGGCGGGATACGCAGTATTTT. It encodes CASSGGRRDTQYF.